The 14 T cell receptor beta chains reported below all come from one sample, sequenced in a study of CD8+ T cells in alopecia areata. Extracted from the samples, RNA was reverse transcribed into cDNA to serve as the sequencing template. The repertoire was sequenced with immunoSEQ multiplex PCR; TCRdb's copy has only in-frame clones and lacks some. The sample has more than 100,000 clones, around 60% seen once. The starting material was CD4+ T cells sorted from blood, obtained at week 0. The receptor set was obtained from a human donor with alopecia areata.

V and J are TRBV11-3 and TRBJ2-1; TRBD2 matches 13 bases. This CDR3 comprises 17 residues. With V trimmed by 2 bases and J by 5 bases, 6 bases remained unmatched. Germline loops: CDR1 SGHNT, CDR2 YENEEA. The CDR3 DNA is TGTGCCAGCAGCTTACACGGGACTAGCGGGGACCACAATGAGCAGTTCTTC. Translating it yields CASSLHGTSGDHNEQFF.

The chain combines TRBV7-2 with TRBJ2-3; D may match TRBD1 or TRBD2 (5 bases each). V lost 3 bases and J lost 6, with 10 bases in between. CDR3 length: 13 residues. The V gene's germline CDR1 is SGHTA and CDR2 FQGNSA. For the CDR3, the DNA is TGTGCCAGCAGCTTGGAAGAGGGGGATACGCAGTATTTT. Translating gives CASSLEEGDTQYF.

This clone was observed once. V and J are TRBV25-1 and TRBJ1-3; 7 bases fit TRBD1. Germline-derived CDR1 and CDR2 are MGHDK and SYGVNS. The J segment lost 5 bases and the V segment lost 6 bases, leaving 7 bases of the junction unmatched. The CDR3 loop spans 14 amino acids. The CDR3 sequence is CASSPQGLRNTIYF. CDR3 in DNA: TGTGCCAGCAGCCCACAGGGGCTGAGAAACACCATATATTTT.

This clone was seen only once. The chain has TRBV9 and TRBJ1-1, with D possibly being TRBD1 (6 bases). The CDR3 runs 13 residues. Looked up from germline, CDR1 is SGDLS and CDR2 is YYNGEE. Between the trimmed V and J ends, which lost 4 bases and 7 bases, there was a span of 14 bases. CDR3 nucleotides: TGTGCCAGCAGCCCTCTACAGGGAGGTGAAGCTTTCTTT. Translation gives CASSPLQGGEAFF.

This chain joins TRBV5-6 and TRBJ2-7; 8 bases align to TRBD1. The trim removed 0 bases at V and 4 bases at J, leaving 6 bases unmatched. This CDR3 contains 15 residues. Germline V gives CDR1 SGHDT, CDR2 YYEEEE. The CDR3 DNA is TGTGCCAGCAGCTTGGCCGGACAGGGACATTACGAGCAGTACTTC. Residues: CASSLAGQGHYEQYF.

The genes are TRBV7-9 and TRBJ2-7; D is uncertain. CDR1 and CDR2 from the germline V gene are SEHNR and FQNEAQ (reference sequence). Trimming pared 1 base from V and 3 bases from J, leaving 16 bases between. There are 16 residues in the CDR3. The chain's CDR3 is CASSLGTNTIYYEQYF. The DNA for the CDR3 is TGTGCCAGCAGCTTAGGAACTAACACAATCTACTACGAGCAGTACTTC.

V and J are TRBV4-1 and TRBJ2-3, with D possibly TRBD1 on 6 matching bases. Looked up from germline, CDR1 is MGHRA and CDR2 is YSYEKL. The V and J ends lost 11 bases and 4 bases respectively, with 28 bases between them. The CDR3 contains 17 residues. CDR3 coding DNA: TGCGCCGGGACACCCCCAGGCACCCGGAAAGGCGCAGATACGCAGTATTTT. Translated, it gives CAGTPPGTRKGADTQYF.

J is TRBJ2-7 and V is TRBV5-1; maybe TRBD2 (5 bases). Trimming shortened V by 0 bases and J by 4 bases, and 11 bases separated the two germline ends. The CDR3 runs to 14 residues. CDR1 SGHRS and CDR2 YFSETQ come from the germline V gene. DNA for the CDR3: TGCGCCAGCAGCTTGGAACCGGGAATATACGAGCAGTACTTC. It translates to CASSLEPGIYEQYF.

This clone showed up just a few times. CDR3: CSVGYQGPTDTQYF. As DNA, the CDR3 is TGCAGCGTTGGTTATCAGGGACCGACAGATACGCAGTATTTT. J is TRBJ2-3 and V is TRBV29-1; D may correspond to TRBD1 or TRBD2 (5 bases each). The CDR3 is 14 amino acids. V was clipped by 4 bases and J by 3 bases, with 14 bases between them. From germline, CDR1 is SQVTM and CDR2 ANQGSEA.

V and J are TRBV27 and TRBJ2-1; 7 bases line up with TRBD2. This CDR3 is 16 amino acids long. The germline CDR1 and CDR2 sequences are MNHEY and SMNVEV (reference sequence). Trimming removed 7 bases from V and 0 bases from J; junction bases left unmatched: 9. CDR3 nucleotide sequence: TGTGCCAGCACCACTAGTGGGAGGGCCTCCTACAATGAGCAGTTCTTC. Protein sequence: CASTTSGRASYNEQFF.

The CDR3, as DNA: TGTGCCAGCTCACCAGTAGGCGGGGTGTCCAATGAGCAGTTCTTC. It codes for CASSPVGGVSNEQFF. The chain is built from TRBV18 and TRBJ2-1, with D perhaps matching TRBD2 (6 bases). V shed 2 bases and J shed 6 bases, with 14 bases lying between them. The germline V gene has CDR1 KGHSH and CDR2 LQKENI. There are 15 residues in the CDR3.

The DNA for the CDR3 is TGTGCCAGCAGCTTAACCGCAGGGGGATATGGCTACACCTTC. This encodes CASSLTAGGYGYTF. The chain is built from TRBV7-2 and TRBJ1-2; 7 nucleotides agree with TRBD1. The germline V gene encodes CDR1 SGHTA and CDR2 FQGNSA. With V trimmed by 2 bases and J by 5 bases, 5 bases remained unmatched. The CDR3 has 14 amino acids.

This sequence joins TRBV7-8 and TRBJ1-3, with TRBD1 as a possible D gene (5 bases). This CDR3 spans 16 amino acids. Trimming removed 5 bases from V and 0 bases from J, with 14 bases in between. Per germline, CDR1 SGHVS and CDR2 FQNEAQ. CDR3 DNA sequence: TGTGCCAGCAGCCCCAACTGGGGCGGCTCTGGAAACACCATATATTTT. Protein product: CASSPNWGGSGNTIYF.

The rearrangement uses TRBV7-9 and TRBJ2-3, with D perhaps matching TRBD1 (5 bases). CDR3 length equals 14 residues. The V gene's germline CDR1 is SEHNR and CDR2 FQNEAQ (reference sequence). Between the trimmed V and J ends, which lost 4 bases and 4 bases, there was a span of 12 bases. The CDR3 protein is CASSSGQGPDTQYF. The CDR3 DNA follows: TGTGCCAGCAGCTCGGGCCAGGGCCCAGATACGCAGTATTTT.